These 19 T cell receptor beta chains were sequenced from one sample in a study of T-cell reconstitution after alpha-beta-depleted transplantation in children. As it was prepared, the TCRbeta library received unique molecular identifiers. One entry per CDR3 protein, called by TCRdb with MiXCR from the PCR reads. The sample consists of around 530,000 distinct CDR3 sequences, approximately 29% of them appearing once. The sample in question was PBMCs from the stem cell graft donor, obtained from the stem cell graft. These receptors were taken from a human donor who donated a stem cell graft to a child with aplastic anemia.

This clonotype came up many times. V is TRBV29-1 and J is TRBJ2-5; 12 bases line up with TRBD1. Trimming removed 5 bases from V and 5 bases from J; junction bases left unmatched: 9. Germline lookup yields CDR1 SQVTM and CDR2 ANQGSEA. This CDR3 comprises 15 residues. CDR3 bases: TGCAGCGTTACCACCGGGACAGGGGGCAGGGAGACCCAGTACTTC. It translates to CSVTTGTGGRETQYF.

The J gene is TRBJ2-5, the V gene TRBV19; D uncertain. The germline gives CDR1 LNHDA, CDR2 SQIVND (reference sequence). This CDR3 has 12 amino acids. Between the trimmed V and J ends, which lost 2 bases and 4 bases, there was a span of 5 bases. The chain's CDR3 is CASSITRETQYF. The CDR3 nucleotides are TGTGCCAGTAGTATAACGAGAGAGACCCAGTACTTC.

This clonotype was detected only a few times. The chain employs TRBV29-1 and TRBJ1-2; D remains ambiguous. Per the germline V gene, CDR1 is SQVTM and CDR2 is ANQGSEA. V lost 4 bases and J 8 bases, leaving 11 bases between the germline ends. The CDR3 length is 11 residues. The CDR3 coding sequence is TGCAGCGTTGTTTCGGCGTACGGCTACACCTTC. Translation gives CSVVSAYGYTF.

This sequence joins TRBV20-1 and TRBJ1-6; D is unclear. The CDR3 has 11 amino acids. V was cut by 3 bases and J by 7 bases, with 4 bases left in between. Germline CDR1 and CDR2: DFQATT and SNEGSKA (reference sequence). CDR3 sequence reads: CSASQNSPLHF. In nucleotides, the CDR3 is TGCAGTGCTAGCCAGAATTCACCCCTCCACTTT.

The chain couples TRBV9 to TRBJ1-3, with 8 bases aligning to TRBD1. This CDR3 region has 16 residues. CDR1 is SGDLS, CDR2 YYNGEE, per germline. With V trimmed by 3 bases and J by 4 bases, 9 bases remained unmatched. The CDR3 DNA sequence: TGTGCCAGCAGCGCCCAACAGGGGGGATACGGAAACACCATATATTTT. Its protein product is CASSAQQGGYGNTIYF.

This clonotype occurred a few times. This rearrangement joins TRBV29-1 to TRBJ2-6; 7 nucleotides align to TRBD1. The CDR3 runs to 17 residues. Unmatched junction bases numbered 12, after V lost 6 bases and J lost 1 base. CDR1 is SQVTM, CDR2 ANQGSEA, per germline. The CDR3 sequence: CSVYQWTGLSGANVLTF. In nucleotides, the CDR3 is TGCAGCGTGTATCAGTGGACAGGCCTATCTGGGGCCAACGTCCTGACTTTC.

The chain employs TRBV3-1 and TRBJ2-1, with TRBD2 matching over 8 bases. The CDR3 totals 15 residues. Germline-derived CDR1 and CDR2 are LGHDT and YNNKEL (reference sequence). V trimming: 2 bases; J trimming: 4 bases; junction bases outside the gene matches: 4. Here the CDR3 DNA reads TGTGCCAGCAGCCAACTGACTAGCGTATACAATGAGCAGTTCTTC. Translation: CASSQLTSVYNEQFF.

The chain couples TRBV9 to TRBJ2-1; unclear D gene. The CDR3 consists of 13 residues. Germline V CDR1 and CDR2: SGDLS, YYNGEE. Trimming pared 4 bases from V and 5 bases from J, leaving 10 bases between. CDR3 in amino acids: CASSPIGNNEQFF. As DNA, the CDR3 is TGTGCCAGCAGCCCCATTGGAAACAATGAGCAGTTCTTC.

This chain's CDR3 is CASSFSGSFGEQFF. The CDR3 DNA reads as TGTGCCAGCAGTTTCTCCGGGAGCTTTGGTGAGCAGTTCTTC. The chain employs TRBV28 and TRBJ2-1; D possibly corresponds to TRBD2 (6 bases). This CDR3 is built from 14 residues. The V end was cut by 3 bases, the J end by 9 bases, with 15 bases between. Germline V gives CDR1 MDHEN, CDR2 SYDVKM.

The rearrangement joins TRBV30 to TRBJ2-7; D gene unclear. Germline assignment: CDR1 GTSNPN and CDR2 SVGIG (reference sequence). Trimming cost V 4 bases and J 3 bases, with 16 bases left between them. This CDR3 contains 14 residues. The CDR3 bases are TGTGCCTGGATTCTCCTAAGCAAGTTCTACGAGCAGTACGTC. Translated, it gives CAWILLSKFYEQYV.

The chain uses TRBV9 and TRBJ2-3; D possibly matches TRBD1 or TRBD2 (6 bases each). The germline CDR1 and CDR2 sequences are SGDLS and YYNGEE. Trimming took 5 bases from V and 5 from J, leaving 18 bases between them. The CDR3 spans 15 residues. Here the CDR3 reads CASREQGRGEDTQYF. The CDR3 region has the DNA TGTGCCAGCAGGGAACAGGGAAGGGGGGAAGATACGCAGTATTTT.

The sample holds a few counts of this clonotype. The genes are TRBV5-1 and TRBJ2-7; tentative D call: TRBD1 (6 bases). The CDR3 extends over 13 amino acids. CDR1 is SGHRS and CDR2 is YFSETQ in the germline V gene. Between the trimmed V and J ends, which lost 5 bases and 3 bases, there was a span of 12 bases. CDR3 loop: CASRGMGHYEQYF. The CDR3 DNA reads TGCGCCAGCAGGGGAATGGGACACTACGAGCAGTACTTC.

V is TRBV6-2 or TRBV6-3 and J is TRBJ2-1, with 7 bases that match TRBD2. CDR1 and CDR2 from the germline V gene are MNHEY and SVGEGT. V dropped 2 bases and J dropped 8; count of bases not matched to a gene: 9. There are 15 residues in the CDR3. CDR3 coding DNA: TGTGCCAGCAGTTACAGTGGCGGGAGTGTTCATGAGCAGTTCTTC. Translated, it gives CASSYSGGSVHEQFF.

The chain recombines TRBV9 with TRBJ1-5; D not certain. Germline CDR1 is SGDLS and CDR2 is YYNGEE. The V gene lost 7 bases and the J gene lost 0 bases, with 14 bases spanning the gap. The CDR3 has 15 amino acids. DNA for the CDR3: TGTGCCAGCTCGCGTGGAACCCTTAGCAATCAGCCCCAGCATTTT. It translates to CASSRGTLSNQPQHF.

The chain couples TRBV5-1 to TRBJ2-5; D is possibly TRBD2 (5 bases). V lost 0 bases to trimming and J lost 5 bases, with 14 bases between them. The CDR3 is made up of 15 amino acids. Looked up from germline, CDR1 is SGHRS and CDR2 is YFSETQ. The DNA for the CDR3 is TGCGCCAGCAGCTTGGGTTGGGAGCCCCCGGAGACCCAGTACTTC. Its translation is CASSLGWEPPETQYF.

This clonotype was detected a few times. This chain uses TRBV30 with TRBJ2-3; maybe TRBD2 (6 bases). Trimming removed 0 bases from V and 3 bases from J, with 22 bases in between. The CDR3 length is 18 residues. CDR1 and CDR2 (germline): GTSNPN, SVGIG (reference sequence). CDR3: CAWSVPYQARRDTDTQYF. CDR3 bases: TGTGCCTGGAGTGTACCCTATCAGGCACGGAGGGATACAGATACGCAGTATTTT.

In nucleotides, the CDR3 is TGTGCCAGCAGCCCCCTCCGTGGACAGAAAAACATTCAGTACTTC. It specifies CASSPLRGQKNIQYF. This sequence joins TRBV14 and TRBJ2-4; TRBD1 is a possible D gene (6 bases). The V and J ends lost 4 bases and 4 bases respectively, with 14 bases between them. Germline CDR1 is SGHDN and CDR2 is FVKESK. CDR3 size: 15 residues.

The genes are TRBV29-1 and TRBJ1-3; possible D gene TRBD1, 6 bases. The CDR3 sequence is 14 residues long. The V end lost 6 bases, the J end lost 2 bases, and 14 bases lay between the germline ends. Germline-derived CDR1 and CDR2 are SQVTM and ANQGSEA. CDR3 in amino acids: CSVASRTAGNTIYF. In DNA, the CDR3 is TGCAGCGTCGCGTCCAGGACAGCTGGAAACACCATATATTTT.

The CDR3 DNA reads TGTGCCACCAGTGATGGATTACTAGCGGGAGGGCCAGATACGCAGTATTTT. It yields the protein CATSDGLLAGGPDTQYF. The chain carries TRBV24-1 and TRBJ2-3; 13 bases match TRBD2. The CDR3 has 17 residues. Per germline, CDR1 KGHDR and CDR2 SFDVKD. Trimming at V came to 3 bases and at J to 4 bases, leaving 6 bases not matched to a gene.